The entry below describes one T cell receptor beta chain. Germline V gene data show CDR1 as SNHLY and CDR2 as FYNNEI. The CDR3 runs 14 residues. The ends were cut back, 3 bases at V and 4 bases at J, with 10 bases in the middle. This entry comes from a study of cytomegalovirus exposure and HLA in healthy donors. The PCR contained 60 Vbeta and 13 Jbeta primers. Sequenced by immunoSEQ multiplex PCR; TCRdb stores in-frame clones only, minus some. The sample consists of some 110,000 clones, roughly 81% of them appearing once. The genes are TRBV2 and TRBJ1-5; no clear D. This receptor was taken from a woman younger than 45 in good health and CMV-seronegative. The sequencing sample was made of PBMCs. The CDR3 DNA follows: TGTGCCAGCAGTGATCAGGTTTCAAATCAGCCCCAGCATTTT. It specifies CASSDQVSNQPQHF.